The 24 T cell receptor beta chains presented below share a single source sample, sequenced in a study of T cells after yellow fever vaccination. TCRdb independently ran MiXCR on the 5' RACE reads; one entry per CDR3 protein. The sample shows about 400,000 distinct CDR3 sequences, about 9.9% of them seen only once. Specimen: PBMCs, collected on the day of the first yellow fever vaccination. These receptors were obtained from a man aged 18 to 29 who received the YFV17D yellow fever vaccine.

There are a few counts of this clonotype. V usage is TRBV15 and J usage is TRBJ2-1, with 9 bases aligning to TRBD2. Trimming cost V 4 bases and J 10 bases; bases outside gene matches: 5. The CDR3 consists of 13 residues. CDR1 is LNHNV, CDR2 YYDKDF, per germline (reference sequence). The CDR3 DNA is TGTGCCACCAGCACCGGGACTAGCCAAGAGCAGTTCTTC. Encoded protein: CATSTGTSQEQFF.

V and J are TRBV5-4 and TRBJ1-2, with D possibly being TRBD1 (5 bases). The V gene lost 3 bases and the J gene lost 8 bases, with 23 bases spanning the gap. This CDR3 is 16 amino acids long. Germline values: CDR1 SGHNT, CDR2 YYREEE (reference sequence). CDR3: CASSSKTGTPERGYTF. CDR3 bases: TGTGCCAGCAGCTCCAAAACCGGGACGCCCGAGAGGGGCTACACCTTC.

The chain employs TRBV7-9 and TRBJ2-2, with D perhaps TRBD1 (5 bases). Trimming pared 7 bases from V and 3 bases from J, leaving 15 bases between. From germline, CDR1 is SEHNR and CDR2 FQNEAQ (reference sequence). The CDR3 has 15 amino acids. The CDR3 DNA reads as TGTGCCAGCATGGTTAGGACACCTGACACCGGGGAGCTGTTTTTT. Its translation: CASMVRTPDTGELFF.

This clonotype showed up just a few times. The genes are TRBV27 and TRBJ1-1, with D possibly TRBD1 on 5 matching bases. Per germline, CDR1 MNHEY and CDR2 SMNVEV (reference sequence). V lost 6 bases to trimming and J lost 5 bases, with 13 bases between them. The CDR3 extends over 13 amino acids. This CDR3 reads CASRRQQGTEAFF. CDR3 nucleotide sequence: TGTGCCAGCAGGAGACAGCAAGGTACTGAAGCTTTCTTT.

There are a few counts of this clonotype. This rearrangement joins TRBV19 to TRBJ2-1, with a weak D call TRBD2 (5 bases). CDR3 length: 13 amino acids. V lost 10 bases, J lost 6 bases, and 16 bases lay in between. Germline CDR1 and CDR2: LNHDA and SQIVND (reference sequence). CDR3 residues: CATQLVGVNEQFF. Written as DNA, the CDR3 is TGTGCCACCCAACTTGTCGGGGTCAATGAGCAGTTCTTC.

The V call is TRBV6-5, the J call TRBJ1-1, with D possibly matching TRBD1 (6 bases). Germline-derived CDR1 and CDR2 are MNHEY and SVGAGI. Trimming stripped 5 bases from V and 11 bases from J, with 15 bases between. CDR3 size: 12 residues. The CDR3 reads CASSRDTTGAFF. For the CDR3, the DNA is TGTGCCAGCAGTAGGGACACGACGGGGGCTTTCTTT.

The chain has TRBV5-1 and TRBJ2-3, with D perhaps matching TRBD2 (6 bases). Trimming took off 4 bases at V and 2 bases at J, with 11 bases between the two ends. This CDR3 comprises 14 residues. The germline CDR1 and CDR2 sequences are SGHRS and YFSETQ. Here the CDR3 reads CASSTGEPTDTQYF. CDR3 nucleotide sequence: TGCGCCAGCAGCACGGGGGAACCCACAGATACGCAGTATTTT.

This clonotype has just a few counts. The chain has TRBV19 and TRBJ1-1; TRBD1 might be the D (6 bases). This CDR3 region has 14 residues. The V gene's germline CDR1 is LNHDA and CDR2 SQIVND (reference sequence). Trimming removed 7 bases from V and 0 bases from J, with 12 bases in between. CDR3 sequence: CASNEGGMNTEAFF. The DNA of the CDR3 is TGTGCCAGTAACGAGGGGGGGATGAACACTGAAGCTTTCTTT.

This clonotype was picked up many times. The J gene is TRBJ1-5, the V gene TRBV19, with D hard to call. The CDR3 consists of 13 residues. The ends were cut back, 5 bases at V and 2 bases at J, with 7 bases in the middle. Germline CDR1 is LNHDA and CDR2 is SQIVND (reference sequence). The CDR3 is CASSSYGNQPQHF. The CDR3 DNA follows: TGTGCCAGTAGTTCCTATGGCAATCAGCCCCAGCATTTT.

This clonotype was observed a handful of times. The rearrangement links TRBV27 to TRBJ1-5; D perhaps matches TRBD1 (6 bases). V was trimmed by 1 base and J by 5 bases, leaving 12 bases between them. The CDR3 runs to 15 residues. Germline V CDR1 and CDR2: MNHEY, SMNVEV (reference sequence). CDR3 residues: CASSLFGGRDQPQHF. CDR3 in DNA: TGTGCCAGCAGTTTATTCGGGGGCAGAGATCAGCCCCAGCATTTT.

The chain uses TRBV7-2 and TRBJ1-2; D possibly corresponds to TRBD1 (5 bases). Trimming removed 1 base from V and 6 bases from J, with 9 bases in between. The CDR3 runs 13 residues. Germline CDR1 SGHTA, CDR2 FQGNSA. The CDR3 bases are TGTGCCAGCAGCTTAGGGGGGACGAATGGCTACACCTTC. Translated, it gives CASSLGGTNGYTF.

Only a few counts were recorded for this clonotype. V usage is TRBV30 and J usage is TRBJ2-7; weak D call: TRBD2 (7 bases). V was trimmed by 0 bases and J by 5 bases, leaving 17 bases between them. The CDR3 runs to 15 residues. Per germline, CDR1 GTSNPN and CDR2 SVGIG (reference sequence). This CDR3 is CAWSVGGVSDHEQYF. CDR3 nucleotides: TGTGCCTGGAGTGTAGGGGGGGTTAGCGATCACGAGCAGTACTTC.

This clonotype occurred a few times. The rearrangement links TRBV19 to TRBJ2-1; D may be TRBD1 (5 bases). Germline assignment: CDR1 LNHDA and CDR2 SQIVND (reference sequence). The CDR3 runs 15 residues. The ends were cut back, 8 bases at V and 4 bases at J, with 18 bases in the middle. Written as DNA, the CDR3 is TGTGCCAGTTCCACCCCAGGGCTACCGTACAATGAGCAGTTCTTC. This codes for CASSTPGLPYNEQFF.

The chain couples TRBV6-5 to TRBJ2-1; maybe TRBD2 (5 bases). This CDR3 has 14 residues. CDR1 is MNHEY, CDR2 SVGAGI, per germline. V was shortened by 2 bases and J by 8 bases, with 13 bases between the two germline ends. For the CDR3, the DNA is TGTGCCAGCAGTTACCAGATGGCCGGGGATGAGCAGTTCTTC. It is translated as CASSYQMAGDEQFF.

This clonotype was seen a few times. The rearrangement uses TRBV10-2 and TRBJ1-4, with 9 nucleotides matching TRBD1. V lost 6 bases to trimming and J lost 4 bases; unmatched junction nucleotides: 3. Germline V gene lookup returns CDR1 WSHSY and CDR2 SAAADI. The CDR3 contains 14 residues. In DNA, the CDR3 is TGCGCCAGCAGCGACAGGGGGGATAATGAAAAACTGTTTTTT. This codes for CASSDRGDNEKLFF.

This chain links TRBV27 with TRBJ2-7; D is uncertain. The CDR3 spans 11 residues. V shed 11 bases and J shed 4 bases, with 12 bases lying between them. The V gene's germline CDR1 is MNHEY and CDR2 SMNVEV (reference sequence). This CDR3 is CARYLGYEQYV. Written as DNA, the CDR3 is TGTGCCCGATACCTGGGGTACGAGCAGTACGTC.

This clonotype was recorded at least ten times. This rearrangement joins TRBV12-3 or TRBV12-4 to TRBJ1-1; D gene unclear. Trimming removed 4 bases at V and 0 bases at J, with 12 bases between. This CDR3 has 15 residues. The CDR3 reads CASSSRTAMNTEAFF. CDR3 bases: TGTGCCAGCAGTTCCCGGACCGCAATGAACACTGAAGCTTTCTTT.

The sample holds a few counts of this clonotype. The J gene is TRBJ1-2, the V gene TRBV4-1, with D possibly matching TRBD1 (6 bases). With 4 bases removed from V and 4 bases from J, the gap between germline ends came to 13 bases. The CDR3 covers 14 residues. The germline V gene has CDR1 MGHRA and CDR2 YSYEKL. Here the CDR3 reads CASSPGGPFYGYTF. In nucleotides, the CDR3 is TGCGCCAGCAGCCCGGGGGGGCCCTTCTATGGCTACACCTTC.

V is TRBV5-8 and J is TRBJ1-1, with TRBD1 identical over 11 bases. The CDR3 is 14 residues long. Per the germline V gene, CDR1 is SGHTS and CDR2 is YDEGEE. The V gene end was trimmed by 4 bases and the J gene end by 6 bases; junction bases not matched to a gene: 5. CDR3 loop: CASSRGDRGAEAFF. Here the CDR3 DNA reads TGTGCCAGCAGCAGGGGGGACAGGGGGGCTGAAGCTTTCTTT.

A few counts support this clonotype. The chain has TRBV10-3 and TRBJ1-2; D is uncertain. The CDR3 length is 17 residues. Per germline, CDR1 ENHRY and CDR2 SYGVKD. The germline V and J ends were trimmed by 0 bases and 4 bases, with 18 bases remaining between them. CDR3 protein: CAISESTSRNGGYGYTF. The CDR3 region has the DNA TGTGCCATCAGTGAGTCGACATCGAGAAACGGTGGCTATGGCTACACCTTC.

This clonotype has a count of ten or more. The chain couples TRBV18 to TRBJ2-5; 10 bases align to TRBD2. The CDR3 has 18 amino acids. Germline V gene data show CDR1 as KGHSH and CDR2 as LQKENI. J gave up 0 bases and V 4 bases, and 11 bases lay outside the gene matches. CDR3 sequence (DNA): TGTGCCAGCTCACTCCGTGTAGCGGGGGGCCTGTACCAAGAGACCCAGTACTTC. This translates into CASSLRVAGGLYQETQYF.

This clonotype was recorded at least ten times. The V and J genes are TRBV7-9 and TRBJ1-1; D remains unclear. Germline CDR1 reads SEHNR; CDR2 reads FQNEAQ (reference sequence). With 7 bases removed from V and 1 base from J, the gap between germline ends came to 10 bases. There are 13 residues in the CDR3. The CDR3 loop reads CASTLTGNTEAFF. In DNA form, the CDR3 reads TGTGCCAGCACCTTGACTGGGAACACTGAAGCTTTCTTT.

This chain links TRBV20-1 with TRBJ2-5; TRBD1 is a possible D gene (6 bases). The V and J ends lost 0 bases and 4 bases respectively, with 9 bases between them. In germline, CDR1 is DFQATT, CDR2 SNEGSKA (reference sequence). CDR3 size: 13 residues. The CDR3 is CSARDQGRETQYF. The CDR3 coding sequence is TGCAGTGCTAGAGATCAGGGGCGAGAGACCCAGTACTTC.

The V call is TRBV27, the J call TRBJ1-4; D call uncertain. The CDR3 length is 13 residues. The germline CDR1 and CDR2 sequences are MNHEY and SMNVEV (reference sequence). V shed 1 base and J shed 8 bases, with 8 bases lying between them. This CDR3 is CASSLLDDEKLFF. CDR3 in DNA: TGTGCCAGCAGTTTATTAGACGACGAAAAACTGTTTTTT.